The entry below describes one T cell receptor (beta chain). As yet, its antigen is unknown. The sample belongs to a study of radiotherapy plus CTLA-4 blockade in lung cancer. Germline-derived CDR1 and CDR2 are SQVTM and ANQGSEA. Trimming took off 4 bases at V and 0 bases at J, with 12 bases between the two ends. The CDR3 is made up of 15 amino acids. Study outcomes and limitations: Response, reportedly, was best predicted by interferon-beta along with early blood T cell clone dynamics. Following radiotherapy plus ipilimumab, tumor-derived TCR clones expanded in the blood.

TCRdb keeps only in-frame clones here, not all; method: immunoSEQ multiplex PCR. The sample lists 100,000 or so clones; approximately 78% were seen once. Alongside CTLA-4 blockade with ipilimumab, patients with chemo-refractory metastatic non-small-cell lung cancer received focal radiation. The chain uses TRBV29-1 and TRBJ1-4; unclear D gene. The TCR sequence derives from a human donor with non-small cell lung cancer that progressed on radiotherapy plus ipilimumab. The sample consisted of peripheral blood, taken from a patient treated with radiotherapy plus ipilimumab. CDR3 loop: CSVVPGTTTNEKLFF. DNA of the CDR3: TGCAGCGTTGTTCCCGGAACTACAACTAATGAAAAACTGTTTTTT.